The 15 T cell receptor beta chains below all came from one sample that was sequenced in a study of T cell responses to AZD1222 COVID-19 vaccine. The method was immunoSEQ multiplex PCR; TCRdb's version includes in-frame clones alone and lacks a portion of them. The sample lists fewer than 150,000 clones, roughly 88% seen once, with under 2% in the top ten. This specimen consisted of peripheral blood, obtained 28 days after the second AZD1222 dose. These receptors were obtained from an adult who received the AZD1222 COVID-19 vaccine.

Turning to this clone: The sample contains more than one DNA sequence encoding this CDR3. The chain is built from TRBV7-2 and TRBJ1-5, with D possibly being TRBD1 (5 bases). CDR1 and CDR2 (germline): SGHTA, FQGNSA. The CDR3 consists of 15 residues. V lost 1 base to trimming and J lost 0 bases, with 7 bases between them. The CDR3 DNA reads TGTGCCAGCAGCTTAGAAGACAGTAGCAATCAGCCCCAGCATTTT. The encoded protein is CASSLEDSSNQPQHF.

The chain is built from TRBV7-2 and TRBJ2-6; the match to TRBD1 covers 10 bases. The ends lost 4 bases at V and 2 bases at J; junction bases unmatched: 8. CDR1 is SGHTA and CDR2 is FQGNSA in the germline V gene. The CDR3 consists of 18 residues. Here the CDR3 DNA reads TGTGCCAGCAGCTCCGGGACAGGGGTATTCGCTGGGGCCAACGTCCTGACTTTC. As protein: CASSSGTGVFAGANVLTF. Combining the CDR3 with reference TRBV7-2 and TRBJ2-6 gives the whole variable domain GAGVSQSPSNKVTEKGKDVELRCDPISGHTALYWYRQSLGQGLEFLIYFQGNSAPDKSGLPSDRFSAERTGGSVSTLTIQRTQQEDSAVYLCASSSGTGVFAGANVLTFGAGSRLTVL.

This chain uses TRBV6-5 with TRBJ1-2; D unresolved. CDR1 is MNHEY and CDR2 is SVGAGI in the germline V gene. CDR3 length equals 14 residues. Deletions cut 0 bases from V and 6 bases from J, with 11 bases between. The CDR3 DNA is TGTGCCAGCAGTTACTCGATCAAGGGAAATGGCTACACCTTC. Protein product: CASSYSIKGNGYTF.

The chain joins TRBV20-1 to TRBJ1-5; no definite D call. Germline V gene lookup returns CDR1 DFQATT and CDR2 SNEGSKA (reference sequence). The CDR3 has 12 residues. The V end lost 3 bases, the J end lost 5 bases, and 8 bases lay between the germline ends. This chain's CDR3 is CSASRGDQPQHF. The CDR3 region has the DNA TGCAGTGCTAGTAGAGGAGATCAGCCCCAGCATTTT.

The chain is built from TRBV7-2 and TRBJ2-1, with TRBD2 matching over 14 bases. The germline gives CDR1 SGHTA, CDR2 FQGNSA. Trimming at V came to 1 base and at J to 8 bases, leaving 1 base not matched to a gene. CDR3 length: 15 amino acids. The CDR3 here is CASSLEGLAGDEQFF. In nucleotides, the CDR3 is TGTGCCAGCAGCTTAGAGGGACTAGCGGGGGATGAGCAGTTCTTC.

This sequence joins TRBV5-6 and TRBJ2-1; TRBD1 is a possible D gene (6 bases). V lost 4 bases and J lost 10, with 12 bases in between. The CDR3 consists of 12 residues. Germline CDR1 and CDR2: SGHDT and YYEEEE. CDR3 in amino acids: CASSLRQVEQFF. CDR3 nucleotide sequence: TGTGCCAGCAGCCTAAGACAGGTAGAGCAGTTCTTC. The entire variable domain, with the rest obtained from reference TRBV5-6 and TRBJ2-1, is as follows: DAGVTQSPTHLIKTRGQQVTLRCSPKSGHDTVSWYQQALGQGPQFIFQYYEEEERQRGNFPDRFSGHQFPNYSSELNVNALLLGDSALYLCASSLRQVEQFFGPGTRLTVL.

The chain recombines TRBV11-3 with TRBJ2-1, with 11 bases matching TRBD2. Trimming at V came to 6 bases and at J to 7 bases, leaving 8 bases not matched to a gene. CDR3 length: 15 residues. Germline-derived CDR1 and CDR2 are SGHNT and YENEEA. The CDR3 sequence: CASSPGLAGGNEQFF. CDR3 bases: TGTGCCAGCAGTCCCGGGCTAGCGGGAGGTAATGAGCAGTTCTTC.

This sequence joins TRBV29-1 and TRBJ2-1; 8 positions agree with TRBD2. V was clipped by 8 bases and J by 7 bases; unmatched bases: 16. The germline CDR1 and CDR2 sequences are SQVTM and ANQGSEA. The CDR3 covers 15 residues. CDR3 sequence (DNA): TGCAGCCCTTGGGGGGGTAGCGGGGCGTGGAATGAGCAGTTCTTC. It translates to CSPWGGSGAWNEQFF.

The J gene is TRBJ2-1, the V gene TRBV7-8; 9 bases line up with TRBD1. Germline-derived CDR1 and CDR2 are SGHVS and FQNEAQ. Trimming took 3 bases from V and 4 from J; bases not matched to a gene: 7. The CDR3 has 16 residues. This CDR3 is CASSFRGQGQYNEQFF. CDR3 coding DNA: TGTGCCAGCAGCTTCCGGGGACAGGGACAATACAATGAGCAGTTCTTC.

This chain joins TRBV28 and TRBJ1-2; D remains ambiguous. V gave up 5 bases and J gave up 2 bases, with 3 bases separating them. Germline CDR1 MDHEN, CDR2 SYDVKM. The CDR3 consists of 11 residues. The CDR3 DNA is TGTGCCAGCAGTCCCAACTATGGCTACACCTTC. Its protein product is CASSPNYGYTF.

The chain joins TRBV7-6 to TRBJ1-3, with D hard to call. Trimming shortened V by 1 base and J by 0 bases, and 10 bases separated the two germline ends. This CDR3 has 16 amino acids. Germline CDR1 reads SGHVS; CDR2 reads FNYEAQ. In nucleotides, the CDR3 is TGTGCCAGCAGCTTAGGGGTCCCTAGCTCTGGAAACACCATATATTTT. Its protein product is CASSLGVPSSGNTIYF.

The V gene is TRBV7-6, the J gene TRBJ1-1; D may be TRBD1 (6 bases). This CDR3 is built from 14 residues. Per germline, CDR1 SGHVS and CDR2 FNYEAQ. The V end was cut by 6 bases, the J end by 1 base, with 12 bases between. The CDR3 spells CASSFSRGNTEAFF. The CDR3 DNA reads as TGTGCCAGCAGTTTTAGCAGGGGGAACACTGAAGCTTTCTTT.

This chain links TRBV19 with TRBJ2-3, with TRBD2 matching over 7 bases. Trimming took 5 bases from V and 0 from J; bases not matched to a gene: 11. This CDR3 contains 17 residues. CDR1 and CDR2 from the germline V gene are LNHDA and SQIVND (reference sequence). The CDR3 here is CASSAPGTTTSTDTQYF. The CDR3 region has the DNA TGTGCCAGTAGTGCACCCGGGACTACAACCAGCACAGATACGCAGTATTTT.

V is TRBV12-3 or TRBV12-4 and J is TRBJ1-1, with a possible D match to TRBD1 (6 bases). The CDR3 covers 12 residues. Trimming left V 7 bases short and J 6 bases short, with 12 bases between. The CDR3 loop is CASNLRGSEAFF. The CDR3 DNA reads TGTGCCAGCAACCTCAGGGGTTCTGAAGCTTTCTTT.

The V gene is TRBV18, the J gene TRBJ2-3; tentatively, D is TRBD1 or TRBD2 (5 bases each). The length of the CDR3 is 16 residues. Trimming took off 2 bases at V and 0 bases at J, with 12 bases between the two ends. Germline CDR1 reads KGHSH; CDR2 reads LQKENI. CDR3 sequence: CASSPSSGQSTDTQYF. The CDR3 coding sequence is TGTGCCAGCTCACCATCCAGCGGACAAAGCACAGATACGCAGTATTTT.